Below, one T cell receptor beta chain is given with its context. No antigen is known for it. The source of the sample is a study of OX40 agonist ivuxolimab in advanced cancers. Study at large: Participants, 80% to 90% male, averaged about 56 years of age, ranging from roughly 23 to 80. Study-wide results and limits: Some of the lowest clonal expansion was seen in partial responders at 0.1-3.0 mg/kg. There was clonal expansion of CD4+ and CD8+ blood T cells by week 6 at 0.1 to 3.0 mg/kg.

The germline V gene has CDR1 LNHNV and CDR2 YYDKDF (reference sequence). V lost 3 bases and J lost 3, with 14 bases in between. This CDR3 region has 15 residues. The assay was immunoSEQ multiplex PCR, and TCRdb's table has in-frame clones only and misses some. Of about 16,000 clones listed, 70% to 90% are singletons. The sample here was CD4+ or CD8+ T cells sorted from blood, taken in a trial of the OX40 agonist ivuxolimab. This TCR was recovered from an adult with an advanced solid tumor such as melanoma, head and neck, liver or kidney cancer. The chain has TRBV15 and TRBJ1-2; TRBD1 is a possible D gene (6 bases). The DNA for the CDR3 is TGTGCCACCAGCAGTCAAAGGGGGGCCGACTATGGCTACACCTTC. Encoded protein: CATSSQRGADYGYTF.